This T cell receptor beta chain was identified during a study of vaccination effects on CD4 cells after COVID-19. Study at large: Post-vaccine sampling took place a median of 72 days after the second dose.

CD4+ T cells specific for antigen were expanded with viral peptide pools by the ViraFEST assay before sequencing. The culture ran for approximately 9 days before CD4+ T cells were isolated. Participants were given two doses of BNT162b2 or mRNA-1273 vaccine. In culture with about 9.7 IU/ml IL-2 and 8 to 10 ug/ml peptides, PBMC were grown at two million per well. Half the medium was replaced with IL-2 medium on days 3 and 7. Data came from immunoSEQ multiplex PCR; TCRdb stores just in-frame clones and leaves some out. The repertoire includes approximately 61,000 clones, about three quarters of them detected once, and roughly 1.2% sits in the top ten. This clone was counted between two and nine times. No antigen is known for it. Sequencing used CD4+ T cells from PBMCs cultured with HCoV-229E spike peptides, obtained after COVID-19 vaccination. The sequence was collected from a human donor who received a COVID-19 vaccine.

CDR3 loop: CATSRGLTNQPQHF. CDR3 nucleotides: TGTGCCACCAGCAGGGGACTAACCAATCAGCCCCAGCATTTT. The rearrangement uses TRBV15 and TRBJ1-5, with D perhaps matching TRBD1 (5 bases). The germline CDR1 and CDR2 sequences are LNHNV and YYDKDF (reference sequence). V lost 3 bases to trimming and J lost 3 bases, with 9 bases between them. There are 14 residues in the CDR3.